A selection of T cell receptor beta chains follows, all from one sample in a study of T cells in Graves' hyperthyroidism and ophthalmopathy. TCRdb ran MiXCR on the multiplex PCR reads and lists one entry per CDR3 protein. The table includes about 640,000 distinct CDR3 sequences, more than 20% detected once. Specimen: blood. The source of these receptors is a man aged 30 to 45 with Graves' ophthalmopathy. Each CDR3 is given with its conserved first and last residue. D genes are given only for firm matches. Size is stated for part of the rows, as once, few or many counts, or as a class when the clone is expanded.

TGTGCCATCAGTGAAGAGGGCACAAAGGGGCAGCCCCAGCATTTT | CAISEEGTKGQPQHF | TRBV10-3 | - | - | TRBJ1-5
TGTGCCAGCAGCTTAGTTGGACAGGGTGGGTACGAGCAGTACTTC | CASSLVGQGGYEQYF | TRBV7-2 | TRBD1 | few | TRBJ2-7
TGTGCCAGCAGCCACCCCTGGGGCCAGCAGCAGTTCTTC | CASSHPWGQQQFF | TRBV7-9 | - | - | TRBJ2-1
TGTGCCATCAGTGATGGCGGGAATCAGCCCCAGCATTTT | CAISDGGNQPQHF | TRBV10-3 | - | many | TRBJ1-5
TGTGCCAGCAGCCAATCGGAGATTCGGTTTAGTATACCCGGTAACTATGGCTACACCTTC | CASSQSEIRFSIPGNYGYTF | TRBV16 | - | - | TRBJ1-2
TGTGCCAGCAGTTTTGGGAGGGGGCCGTTAAACGAGCAGTACTTC | CASSFGRGPLNEQYF | TRBV12-3/TRBV12-4 | - | many | TRBJ2-7
TGCGCCACCGGAGCGGGCGCACAAGAGACCCAGTACTTC | CATGAGAQETQYF | TRBV4-1 | - | - | TRBJ2-5
TGTGCCAGCAGCCCGAGAGGGGGGACTAGCGGGATGGAGACCCAGTACTTC | CASSPRGGTSGMETQYF | TRBV7-9 | TRBD2 | many | TRBJ2-5
TGTGCCAGCAGTTTACCGGGGGGCACGACAGATACGCAGTATTTT | CASSLPGGTTDTQYF | TRBV12-3/TRBV12-4 | - | - | TRBJ2-3
TGCAGTGCTAGAGATAGGACCGGGGCTAGTGGAAACACCATATATTTT | CSARDRTGASGNTIYF | TRBV20-1 | - | - | TRBJ1-3
TGTGCCAGCAGTTTTTGGACAGGGGGCGATCAGCCCCAGCATTTT | CASSFWTGGDQPQHF | TRBV12-3/TRBV12-4 | TRBD1 | - | TRBJ1-5
TGTGCCAGCCACCTGGGGGGGACTAGCGGCACCGGGGAGCTGTTTTTT | CASHLGGTSGTGELFF | TRBV2 | TRBD2 | many | TRBJ2-2
TGTGCCAGTAGTATAGGAATACTGTCTGGGGCCAACGTCCTGACTTTC | CASSIGILSGANVLTF | TRBV19 | - | - | TRBJ2-6
TGTGCCAGCAGGCCGTCAGGGGGTGGTTACACCGGGGAGCTGTTTTTT | CASRPSGGGYTGELFF | TRBV6-2/TRBV6-3 | TRBD1 | - | TRBJ2-2
TGTGCCAGCAGCCTCCGGGATGAGGGGGGTGAAAAACTGTTTTTT | CASSLRDEGGEKLFF | TRBV12-3/TRBV12-4 | - | - | TRBJ1-4
TGTGCCAGCAGTTGGGGGGTGTCCTCCTATGGCTACACCTTC | CASSWGVSSYGYTF | TRBV28 | - | many | TRBJ1-2
TGCAGTGCTAGAGGGTGGAACGAGCAGTACTTC | CSARGWNEQYF | TRBV20-1 | - | many | TRBJ2-7
TGTGCCAGCAGCTCGGGACTGGGCGGATCCTACGAGCAGTACTTC | CASSSGLGGSYEQYF | TRBV6-2/TRBV6-3 | - | many | TRBJ2-7
TGTGCCATCAGTGGGCTAGCGGACTACAATGAGCAGTTCTTC | CAISGLADYNEQFF | TRBV10-3 | TRBD2 | few | TRBJ2-1
TGTGCCTGGAGCATACAGGGGGCCTTTAATGAAAAACTGTTTTTT | CAWSIQGAFNEKLFF | TRBV30 | TRBD1 | many | TRBJ1-4
TGTGCCAGCAGCCAAGAGGGTACCAGGCGGGAGAGGTTCTCCAATGAGCAGTTCTTC | CASSQEGTRRERFSNEQFF | TRBV3-1 | TRBD2 | many | TRBJ2-1
TGTGCCAGCAGCTTCTCGGGCTATCGAGCGGAGACCCAGTACTTC | CASSFSGYRAETQYF | TRBV12-3/TRBV12-4 | - | many | TRBJ2-5
TGCGCCAGCAGTGAGTCGGAGGGTTCACCCCTCTACTTT | CASSESEGSPLYF | TRBV10-2 | - | - | TRBJ1-6
TGCAGTGCTAGAGGCCCTGGGAATGAGCAGTTCTTC | CSARGPGNEQFF | TRBV20-1 | - | many | TRBJ2-1
TGTGCCAGCAGCTTGCCCCAAGGTGTTCTGCGGGGGACAGATACGCAGTATTTT | CASSLPQGVLRGTDTQYF | TRBV5-4 | TRBD2 | - | TRBJ2-3
TGTGCCACCAGTGATCCGGGCCGAGGATCCCCCCTCCACTTT | CATSDPGRGSPLHF | TRBV24-1 | - | - | TRBJ1-6
TGTGCCACGCTCTCAATCCACTACGAGCAGTACTTC | CATLSIHYEQYF | TRBV28 | - | many | TRBJ2-7
TGTGCCAGCACGGAGCAGGGAGGACATCAGCCCCAGCATTTT | CASTEQGGHQPQHF | TRBV28 | - | many | TRBJ1-5
TGTGCCTGGACCACAACAGGGTATGGGCAGCCCCAGCATTTT | CAWTTTGYGQPQHF | TRBV30 | - | many | TRBJ1-5
TGTGCCAGTAGTTCGGGGGGCGCCGCGAACACCGGGGAGCTGTTTTTT | CASSSGGAANTGELFF | TRBV19 | - | - | TRBJ2-2
TGTTCCAGCAGCCAAGGTCTGGGGGACTACACCTTC | CSSSQGLGDYTF | TRBV14 | - | - | TRBJ1-2
TGCAGTGGGGCTAGCGGGAGGAACTCTGGGGCCAACGTCCTGACTTTC | CSGASGRNSGANVLTF | TRBV20-1 | TRBD2 | - | TRBJ2-6
TGTGCCAGCAGTGACCCTGGACAGGCTTGGGGCTACACCTTC | CASSDPGQAWGYTF | TRBV6-1 | TRBD1 | - | TRBJ1-2
TGTGCCAGCAGCGCCACCGGGACCCCCACAGCCTACAATGAGCAGTTCTTC | CASSATGTPTAYNEQFF | TRBV9 | - | few | TRBJ2-1
TGCGCCAGCACCGCCAAAATGAACACTGAAGCTTTCTTT | CASTAKMNTEAFF | TRBV10-1 | - | - | TRBJ1-1
TGCGCCAGCAGCCAAGATATCACGGGGGACGAGCAGTACTTC | CASSQDITGDEQYF | TRBV4-1 | - | many | TRBJ2-7
TGTGCCAGTAGTATAGATGTGGGGACACGGAGTGAAGCTTTCTTT | CASSIDVGTRSEAFF | TRBV19 | - | many | TRBJ1-1
TGTGCCAGCAGCCAAGATCAGCTAAGTTCCAATGAGCAGTTCTTC | CASSQDQLSSNEQFF | TRBV3-1 | - | many | TRBJ2-1
TGTGCCAGCAGTTTCTGGCTCCGGGAGTGGGCGGTCGGGGAGCTGTTTTTT | CASSFWLREWAVGELFF | TRBV28 | - | many | TRBJ2-2
TGCAGCGTTGTAACGGGAGAGACCCAGTACTTC | CSVVTGETQYF | TRBV29-1 | - | few | TRBJ2-5
TGTGCCAGCAGTTTATGGGGTCGGGGGGGGATATACAATGAGCAGTTCTTC | CASSLWGRGGIYNEQFF | TRBV28 | TRBD2 | many | TRBJ2-1
TGTGCCAGCAGTCCTCTCCAGGCTAGCGGGACCTACGAGCAGTACTTC | CASSPLQASGTYEQYF | TRBV28 | TRBD2 | - | TRBJ2-7
TGTGCCAGCAGTGAAAATCCCTTGGGGGGCACTGAAGCTTTCTTT | CASSENPLGGTEAFF | TRBV6-1 | - | few | TRBJ1-1
TGTGCCAGCAAACCAGGGGAAGGGAACACTGAAGCTTTCTTT | CASKPGEGNTEAFF | TRBV27 | - | few | TRBJ1-1
TGTGCCAGCTCACCACCTCAGGTCGTTTTCAATGAGCAGTTCTTC | CASSPPQVVFNEQFF | TRBV18 | - | - | TRBJ2-1
TGCAGCGTTAGCACAGCGATATCCACTGAAGCTTTCTTT | CSVSTAISTEAFF | TRBV29-1 | - | - | TRBJ1-1
TGTGCCAGCAGGCACAGGGGGAACACTGAAGCTTTCTTT | CASRHRGNTEAFF | TRBV12-3/TRBV12-4 | TRBD1 | many | TRBJ1-1
TGTGCCAGCAGTGAAAGGTTAACACCGCAGGGCGACGAGCAGTACTTC | CASSERLTPQGDEQYF | TRBV2 | - | many | TRBJ2-7
TGTGCCAGCAGTTTACCTGACAGGGTCTACGAGCAGTACTTC | CASSLPDRVYEQYF | TRBV27 | TRBD1 | few | TRBJ2-7
TGTGCCAGCAGCTTAACAACGGGCACTGAAGCTTTCTTT | CASSLTTGTEAFF | TRBV11-3 | - | many | TRBJ1-1
TGTGCCAGCATCCGGATGGGGGGAAACAATGAGCAGTTCTTC | CASIRMGGNNEQFF | TRBV6-1 | - | few | TRBJ2-1
TGTGCCATCAGTGAGTCCCGACAGGGTCGGGACGAGCAGTACTTC | CAISESRQGRDEQYF | TRBV10-3 | TRBD1 | - | TRBJ2-7
TGCAGTGCTAGAGCGCTAGCGGAACTACTCTACGAGCAGTACTTC | CSARALAELLYEQYF | TRBV20-1 | TRBD2 | - | TRBJ2-7
TGTGCCAGCAGCCCATTGGGGGTTGGGACAGTCAAAACCGGGGAGCTGTTTTTT | CASSPLGVGTVKTGELFF | TRBV5-6 | TRBD1 | few | TRBJ2-2
TGTGCCAGCAGTTCTCCAGGACTAGCGGGAAAAACAGATACGCAGTATTTT | CASSSPGLAGKTDTQYF | TRBV12-3/TRBV12-4 | TRBD2 | - | TRBJ2-3
TGTGCCATACCGGGACAGGGGGCTGTGGAGCAGTACTTC | CAIPGQGAVEQYF | TRBV2 | TRBD1 | - | TRBJ2-7
TGTGCCAGCCAGGACAGGGGAAGTGGTGGCTACACCTTC | CASQDRGSGGYTF | TRBV12-3/TRBV12-4 | TRBD1 | many | TRBJ1-2
TGTGCCTGGAGACTCGGGGGCACAGATACGCAGTATTTT | CAWRLGGTDTQYF | TRBV30 | - | - | TRBJ2-3
TGTGCCAGCAGTTTTTCGGCCCGCCACGAGCAGTACTTC | CASSFSARHEQYF | TRBV12-3/TRBV12-4 | - | - | TRBJ2-7
TGTGCCAGCAGCCAAGATTCAGGTTACGGCAATCAGCCCCAGCATTTT | CASSQDSGYGNQPQHF | TRBV3-1 | - | few | TRBJ1-5